The rows below give T cell receptor beta chains drawn from one sample of a study of T-cell reconstitution after alpha-beta-depleted transplantation in children. TCRdb redid the calling of the PCR reads with MiXCR, one entry per CDR3 protein. The data hold about 580,000 distinct CDR3 sequences, with over 20% observed a single time. Specimen: PBMCs, collected before TCRalphabeta/CD19-depleted stem cell transplant. The receptors come from a boy younger than two with Wiskott-Aldrich syndrome, due to receive a stem cell transplant. Both conserved end residues are part of each CDR3. The D gene is left open where the match is weak. Clone size appears in some rows only: once, few, many, or a class for an expanded clone.

cdr3_aa	cdr3_nt	j_call	v_call	clone_size	d_call
CASNDGASVYYEQYF	TGTGCCAGCAATGATGGGGCTAGCGTCTACTACGAGCAGTACTTC	TRBJ2-7	TRBV6-1	-	-
CASSPQGGSSYNEQFF	TGTGCCAGCAGCCCCCAGGGGGGGAGCTCCTACAATGAGCAGTTCTTC	TRBJ2-1	TRBV7-2	few	-
CASSLKGGAGGPPYNEQFF	TGTGCCAGCAGCTTAAAGGGGGGAGCGGGAGGCCCCCCTTACAATGAGCAGTTCTTC	TRBJ2-1	TRBV27	few	TRBD2
CASSPRTVGEQFF	TGTGCCAGCAGCCCCCGGACGGTTGGGGAGCAGTTCTTC	TRBJ2-1	TRBV7-2	few	-
CASSYGLDGSYEQYF	TGTGCCAGCAGTTACGGGCTAGATGGCTCCTACGAGCAGTACTTC	TRBJ2-7	TRBV6-2/TRBV6-3	few	-
CASKVGGKGEQYF	TGCGCCAGCAAGGTAGGGGGAAAAGGCGAGCAGTACTTC	TRBJ2-7	TRBV5-1	-	-
CASSSSWNTYTQYF	TGCGCCAGCAGCTCGAGTTGGAACACTTATACGCAGTATTTT	TRBJ2-3	TRBV5-1	-	-
CASTESGGSYNEQFF	TGTGCCAGCACCGAAAGCGGGGGCTCCTACAATGAGCAGTTCTTC	TRBJ2-1	TRBV12-3/TRBV12-4	few	TRBD2
CASSPYGTGSGELFF	TGTGCCAGCAGTCCTTATGGGACAGGGAGCGGGGAGCTGTTTTTT	TRBJ2-2	TRBV2	-	TRBD1
CASSRQHNQPQHF	TGTGCCAGCAGTCGACAGCATAATCAGCCCCAGCATTTT	TRBJ1-5	TRBV27	-	-
CASRPKGAFAGELFF	TGTGCCAGCCGCCCGAAGGGGGCATTCGCCGGGGAGCTGTTTTTT	TRBJ2-2	TRBV27	few	TRBD1
CASSWTGLRLFF	TGTGCCAGCAGTTGGACAGGGCTCCGTCTGTTTTTT	TRBJ1-4	TRBV12-3/TRBV12-4	-	TRBD1
CAISDPDRSYYNEQFF	TGTGCCATCAGTGATCCGGACAGATCGTATTACAATGAGCAGTTCTTC	TRBJ2-1	TRBV10-3	-	-
CASSQGLNFYNEQFF	TGTGCCAGCAGCCAGGGACTGAACTTTTACAATGAGCAGTTCTTC	TRBJ2-1	TRBV6-1	-	-
CASSSRSGSVSYEQYF	TGTGCCAGCAGCAGCCGTAGCGGGAGCGTTTCCTACGAGCAGTACTTC	TRBJ2-7	TRBV5-8	few	TRBD2
CSAKGLAGKANTGELFF	TGCAGCGCAAAGGGACTAGCGGGAAAGGCGAACACCGGGGAGCTGTTTTTT	TRBJ2-2	TRBV29-1	-	TRBD2
CSARPDSSGRVDEQFF	TGCAGTGCTAGACCCGATTCTAGCGGGAGAGTCGATGAGCAGTTCTTC	TRBJ2-1	TRBV20-1	-	TRBD2
CASSRKGTSVEQFF	TGTGCCAGTAGCAGGAAGGGGACTAGCGTCGAGCAGTTCTTC	TRBJ2-1	TRBV19	-	TRBD2
CASRERDINTGELFF	TGCGCCAGCCGGGAGAGAGATATTAACACCGGGGAGCTGTTTTTT	TRBJ2-2	TRBV5-1	few	-
CARRQASSGNTIYF	TGTGCCCGAAGACAGGCGAGCTCTGGAAACACCATATATTTT	TRBJ1-3	TRBV2	-	-
CASSPWDTYNEQFF	TGTGCCAGCAGCCCATGGGACACCTACAATGAGCAGTTCTTC	TRBJ2-1	TRBV6-1	-	-
CASKGSGVYQETQYF	TGCGCCAGCAAGGGTAGCGGAGTGTACCAAGAGACCCAGTACTTC	TRBJ2-5	TRBV5-1	-	-
CASSQDTWAEDTQYF	TGTGCCAGCAGCCAAGATACCTGGGCAGAGGATACGCAGTATTTT	TRBJ2-3	TRBV14	-	-
CASSLGIAGAGVETQYF	TGCGCCAGCAGCTTGGGAATCGCGGGAGCAGGGGTAGAGACCCAGTACTTC	TRBJ2-5	TRBV5-1	-	-
CASSLDSMNTEAFF	TGTGCCAGCAGCTTGGACAGCATGAACACTGAAGCTTTCTTT	TRBJ1-1	TRBV5-5	few	-
CASSLNRALGGYTF	TGTGCCAGCAGCTTGAACAGGGCTTTGGGTGGCTACACCTTC	TRBJ1-2	TRBV7-2	-	-
CASRYRQFNTEAFF	TGTGCCAGCAGATATAGACAGTTTAACACTGAAGCTTTCTTT	TRBJ1-1	TRBV2	few	-
CASSWEPTDTQYF	TGCGCCAGCAGCTGGGAACCCACAGATACGCAGTATTTT	TRBJ2-3	TRBV5-1	few	-
CASSFSGLAGGNNEQFF	TGTGCCAGCAGTTTTTCCGGACTAGCGGGAGGTAACAATGAGCAGTTCTTC	TRBJ2-1	TRBV12-3/TRBV12-4	few	TRBD2
CASSPTNYPETQCF	TGTGCCAGCAGCCCAACAAACTACCCGGAGACCCAGTGCTTC	TRBJ2-5	TRBV7-9	-	-
CSGRADSYNSPLHF	TGCAGTGGTAGAGCGGACTCCTATAATTCACCCCTCCACTTT	TRBJ1-6	TRBV20-1	few	-
CASSPGTDPPF	TGTGCCAGCAGCCCGGGGACAGATCCCCCCTTC	TRBJ1-2	TRBV11-2	-	TRBD1
CASSLYAGGSSQPQHF	TGTGCCAGCAGTTTATATGCAGGGGGCTCGTCTCAGCCCCAGCATTTT	TRBJ1-5	TRBV12-3/TRBV12-4	-	TRBD1
CATSPTATGELFF	TGTGCCACCAGTCCCACAGCCACCGGGGAGCTGTTTTTT	TRBJ2-2	TRBV15	-	-
CSVVRGRGETQYF	TGCAGCGTTGTTCGCGGGAGAGGAGAGACCCAGTACTTC	TRBJ2-5	TRBV29-1	few	TRBD2
CASSPTGTPNRHEQFF	TGTGCCAGCAGCCCTACAGGGACTCCTAATCGCCATGAGCAGTTCTTC	TRBJ2-1	TRBV7-8	few	-
CASSSRTRGANEQFF	TGTGCCAGCAGCTCCCGGACTAGAGGTGCAAATGAGCAGTTCTTC	TRBJ2-1	TRBV5-4	few	TRBD2
CASSPAGGVNEQFF	TGTGCCAGCAGCCCTGCAGGGGGTGTCAATGAGCAGTTCTTC	TRBJ2-1	TRBV27	-	TRBD1
CSPTGTGVKNTEAFF	TGCAGTCCGACCGGGACAGGGGTTAAAAACACTGAAGCTTTCTTT	TRBJ1-1	TRBV20-1	-	TRBD1
CAISSSGNYNEQFF	TGTGCCATCAGTAGTAGCGGGAATTACAATGAGCAGTTCTTC	TRBJ2-1	TRBV10-3	-	TRBD2
CASSLLTGGHLGSAFF	TGTGCCAGCAGCTTATTGACAGGGGGCCACTTAGGGAGTGCTTTCTTT	TRBJ1-1	TRBV11-2	-	TRBD1
CASSPWGGPWEQYF	TGTGCCAGCAGCCCCTGGGGGGGGCCGTGGGAGCAGTACTTC	TRBJ2-7	TRBV7-2	-	-
CASDMASGSYNEQFF	TGTGCCAGCGATATGGCTAGCGGGAGTTACAATGAGCAGTTCTTC	TRBJ2-1	TRBV18	few	TRBD2
CSVGGQGAGGELFF	TGCAGCGTTGGGGGACAGGGGGCAGGCGGGGAGCTGTTTTTT	TRBJ2-2	TRBV29-1	-	TRBD1
CSVGVLDRGPETQYF	TGCAGCGTTGGGGTATTGGACAGGGGGCCCGAGACCCAGTACTTC	TRBJ2-5	TRBV29-1	-	TRBD1
CSILTSGQGIQYF	TGCAGTATTTTGACTAGCGGTCAGGGCATTCAGTACTTC	TRBJ2-4	TRBV20-1	-	TRBD2
CASSLDPGVRETQYF	TGTGCCAGCAGCTTAGATCCGGGAGTAAGAGAGACCCAGTACTTC	TRBJ2-5	TRBV7-3	-	-
CASSGLGLHNEQFF	TGTGCCAGCAGTGGACTCGGACTACACAATGAGCAGTTCTTC	TRBJ2-1	TRBV2	-	-